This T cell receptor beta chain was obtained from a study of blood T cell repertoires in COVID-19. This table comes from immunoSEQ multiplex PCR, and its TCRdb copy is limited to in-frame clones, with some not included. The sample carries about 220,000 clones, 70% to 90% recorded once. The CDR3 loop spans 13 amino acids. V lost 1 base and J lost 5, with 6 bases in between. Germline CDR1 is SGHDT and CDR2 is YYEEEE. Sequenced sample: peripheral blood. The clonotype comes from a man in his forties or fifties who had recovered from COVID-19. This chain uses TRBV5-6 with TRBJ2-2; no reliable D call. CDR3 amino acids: CASSLYITGELFF. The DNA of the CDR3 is TGTGCCAGCAGCTTGTATATTACCGGGGAGCTGTTTTTT.